This T cell receptor (beta chain) was recorded in a study of T cells after yellow fever vaccination. Points from the study as a whole: Contaminating bulk clonotypes could be abundant in FACS-sorted repertoires.

About this clonotype itself: Its antigen remains unidentified.

There are 15 residues in the CDR3. V lost 4 bases and J lost 3, with 16 bases in between. CDR1 MGHRA and CDR2 YSYEKL come from the germline V gene. The 5'RACE template-switching step produced TCR cDNA and added a universal primer site and UMIs. TCRdb independently ran MiXCR on the 5' RACE reads; one entry per CDR3 protein. The sample gives under 550,000 distinct CDR3 sequences, about a fifth of which show up once; about 15% is in the top ten. Sample: PBMCs, taken about 20 days after the first yellow fever vaccination. This sequence joins TRBV4-1 and TRBJ2-7, with D uncertain. The TCR was taken from a young man who received the YFV17D yellow fever vaccine. In DNA, the CDR3 is TGCGCCAGCAGCCCTTCCACCGGGCCAAGCTACGAGCAGTACGTC. It specifies CASSPSTGPSYEQYV.